This TCR beta chain originates from a study of T cells in Graves' hyperthyroidism and ophthalmopathy (dated by TCRdb to between 2018 and 2020). Looking at the study overall: Peripheral blood samples were taken at initial diagnosis, before any treatment was given. TCR Vbeta CDR3 sequencing of 135 peripheral blood samples (under 45 ophthalmopathy, 70 to 85 hyperthyroidism and approximately 17 progressor patients) is reported in the paper. For training and testing, the 100 or so patients in the discovery cohort were randomly divided in a 7:3 ratio. TCR V-J signatures able to tell the groups apart were searched for in a discovery cohort of 95 or so patients, of whom about 40 had Graves' ophthalmopathy and roughly 57 had stable Graves' hyperthyroidism. The study also compared thyroid tissue and blood T-cell repertoires from a handful of Graves' hyperthyroidism patients. Prospective prediction of ophthalmopathy was tested in an independent validation cohort consisting of 18 hyperthyroidism patients and around 17 patients who later progressed to ophthalmopathy. Once sampling was done, hyperthyroidism patients were given methimazole at a starting dose of 30 mg daily, whereas ophthalmopathy patients were given high-dose intravenous methylprednisolone. Here is what the overall study found, with its caveats: Sample size was not statistically predetermined, and blinding of investigators to group allocation was not performed. Most expanded thyroid clonotypes (frequency above 0.001) were also found in blood, which suggests that blood repertoires may mirror thyroid immune responses. In validation, the model predicted progression to ophthalmopathy with approximately 71% sensitivity and approximately 78% specificity, a median of approximately 6.7 months before onset. A 13 V-J signature model separated ophthalmopathy from stable hyperthyroidism, with roughly 88% sensitivity and roughly 81% specificity in cross-validation and 80%/75% in testing.

In the ophthalmopathy patients, disease was moderately to severely active, with a Clinical Activity Score of 3 or more, a NOSPECS grade of 4 or more, and a duration of less than 3 months. The study excluded patients with uncontrolled infections, other autoimmune diseases, pregnancy or lactation. Diagnoses relied on clinical symptoms, serum thyroxine and TRAb, thyroid ultrasound and orbital computed tomography. PBMCs were isolated from around 10 ml of fresh peripheral blood by Ficoll-Paque density gradient centrifugation. Total RNA was extracted using Trizol reagent, and RNA quality was assessed on an Agilent 2100 Bioanalyzer. V is pared back by 4 bases and J by 7 bases, with 13 bases lying between the germline termini. The germline V gene (reference sequence) supplies CDR1 GTSNPN and CDR2 SVGIG. The CDR3 spans 12 residues, from the cysteine through the phenylalanine. Only the CDR3 region is kept as DNA, spanning 36 bases read in frame from base 1.

The TCR beta CDR3 regions were amplified from RNA transcripts. A first-round RT-PCR of the TCR CDR3 used the HTBI primer set with the Qiagen OneStep RT-PCR kit. Libraries were constructed in a second round of multiplex PCR, after which size selection and purification were performed. Libraries were sequenced paired-end with 100 bp reads on an Illumina HiSeq2000. The published analysis was carried out like this. Raw data were processed with SOAPnuke, discarding reads with adapters, uncalled bases, mean Phred below 15, or no exact constant-primer or identifier match. High-quality paired reads were merged with COPE v1.2.5, and unique nucleotide sequences were defined as clonotypes. MiTCR v1.1 was used to align the clonotypes against IMGT TRBV, TRBD and TRBJ reference segments. Analysis was restricted to V-J combinations with a frequency above 0.0001, which covered 99.2% of repertoires. The TCS score was defined as F50 (clonal expansion) divided by E x V (chaos), with BLOSUM62-based TCRdist calculated between CDR3 peptides within each V-J. Welch's t-statistics and random forest reduced around 510 V-J features to some 14, which were used in a naive Bayes classifier (R e1071). TCRdb trimmed public reads at Q25 via fastp, called clones via MiXCR and kept in-frame beta chains. Rows with one shared CDR3 protein collapse into an entry with the most common genes and DNA. The V and J calls come from TCRdb's annotation, not from the publication. The sample contains approximately 620,000 distinct CDR3 sequences, about 16% of them found a single time. The top ten hold roughly 3% of the sample.

In its sample, this clonotype was seen many times. What this receptor recognizes is not known. No base-level quality is on record; no much larger clone is a single base apart. Input material: blood. The V and J segments used are TRBV30 and TRBJ1-2, with the D gene too uncertain to name. This sequence was found in a woman between 35 and 50 years old with Graves' ophthalmopathy. The CDR3 sequence is CAWTFAGSGYTF. The nucleotide sequence reads TGTGCCTGGACCTTTGCGGGGTCTGGCTACACCTTC.